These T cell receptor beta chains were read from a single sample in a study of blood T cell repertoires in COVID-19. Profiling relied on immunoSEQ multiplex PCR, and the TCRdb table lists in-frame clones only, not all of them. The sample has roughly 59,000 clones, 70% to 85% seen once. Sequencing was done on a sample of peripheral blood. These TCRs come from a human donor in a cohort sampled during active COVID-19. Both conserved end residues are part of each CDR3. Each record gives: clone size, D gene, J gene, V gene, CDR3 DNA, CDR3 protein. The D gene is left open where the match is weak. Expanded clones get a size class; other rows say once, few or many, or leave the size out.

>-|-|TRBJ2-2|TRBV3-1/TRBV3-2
TGTGCCAGCAGCCTCCCCGGCACCGGGGAGCTGTTTTTT
CASSLPGTGELFF
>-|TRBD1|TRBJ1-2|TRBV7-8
TGTGCCAGCAGCCCCACCCCCGCGTCAGGGGGCAGCAACTATGGCTACACCTTC
CASSPTPASGGSNYGYTF
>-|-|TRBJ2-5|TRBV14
TGTGCCAGCAGCCAAGGAAACATAAGGGGAACACCTCAAGAGACCCAGTACTTC
CASSQGNIRGTPQETQYF
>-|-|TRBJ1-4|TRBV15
TGTGCCACCAGCAGAGATGGAGAAACTAATGAAAAACTGTTTTTT
CATSRDGETNEKLFF
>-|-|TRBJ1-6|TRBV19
TGTGCCAGTAGTTACCAGAATCTTCGTCCACCCCTCCACTTT
CASSYQNLRPPLHF
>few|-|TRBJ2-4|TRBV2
TGTGCCAGCTGCCAGGGGACTATAGCCAAAAACATTCAGTACTTC
CASCQGTIAKNIQYF
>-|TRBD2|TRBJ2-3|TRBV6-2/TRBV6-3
TGTGCCAGCAGTTACGGACTAGCATCGGATACGCAGTATTTT
CASSYGLASDTQYF
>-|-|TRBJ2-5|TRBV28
TGTGCCAGCAGTTCGCCGGGTACACACCAAGAGACCCAGTACTTC
CASSSPGTHQETQYF
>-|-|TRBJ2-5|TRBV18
TGTGCCAGCTCATCGTTCCAAGAGACCCAGTACTTC
CASSSFQETQYF
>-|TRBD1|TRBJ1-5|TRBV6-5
TGTGCCAGCAGGGGCCGACAGGGGCGGCAGCCCCAGCATTTT
CASRGRQGRQPQHF
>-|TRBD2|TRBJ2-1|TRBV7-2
TGTGCCAGCAGCCCTCGCCCGAGGACTAGCGGGAGGGGCGAGCAGTTCTTC
CASSPRPRTSGRGEQFF
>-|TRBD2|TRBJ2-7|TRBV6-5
TGTGCCAGCAGTTACGCTAGCGGGAGTGGTCTCGAGCAGTACTTC
CASSYASGSGLEQYF
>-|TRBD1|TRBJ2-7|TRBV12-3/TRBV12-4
TGTGCCAGCAGCCCGACAGGGGGCGCCGAGCAGTACTTC
CASSPTGGAEQYF
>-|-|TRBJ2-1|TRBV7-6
TGTGCCAGCAGCTTAGGGCGGGATCCCCGCATCCATGAGCAGTTCTTC
CASSLGRDPRIHEQFF
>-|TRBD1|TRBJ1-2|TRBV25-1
TGTGCCAGTAGACAGGGTGATGGCTACACCTTC
CASRQGDGYTF
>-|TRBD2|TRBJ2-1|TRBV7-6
TGTGCCAGCAGCTTAGTCAGGGGTCGGATGGTGGCGGGAGGGTACAATGAGCAGTTCTTC
CASSLVRGRMVAGGYNEQFF
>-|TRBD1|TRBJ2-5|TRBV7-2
TGTGCCAGCAGCTTAGAACAGGGGGAAGAGACCCAGTACTTC
CASSLEQGEETQYF
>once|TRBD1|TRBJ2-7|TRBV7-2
TGTGCCAGCAGCTCCTCCGGGACAGGGCCCTACGAGCAGTACTTC
CASSSSGTGPYEQYF
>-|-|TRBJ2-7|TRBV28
TGTGCCAGCAGTTTTTTACAGGCCTACGAGCAGTACTTC
CASSFLQAYEQYF
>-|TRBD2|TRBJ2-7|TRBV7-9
TGTGCCAGCAGCTTGAGCGGGACGGCCTACGAGCAGTACTTC
CASSLSGTAYEQYF
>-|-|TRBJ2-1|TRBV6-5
TGTGCCAGCAGTTTAGCAGTTGGCAATGAGCAGTTCTTC
CASSLAVGNEQFF
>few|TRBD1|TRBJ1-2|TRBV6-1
TGTGCCAGCAGTGAAACAGGGGAAGGGACCTATGGCTACACCTTC
CASSETGEGTYGYTF
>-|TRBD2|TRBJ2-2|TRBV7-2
TGTGCCAGCAGCCCTAGCGGGAGGGCAAGCGGGGAGCTGTTTTTT
CASSPSGRASGELFF
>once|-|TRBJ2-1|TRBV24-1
TGTGCCACCAGTGATGGCCCGGAGAGGGCTAGTTTGTACAATGAGCAGTTCTTC
CATSDGPERASLYNEQFF
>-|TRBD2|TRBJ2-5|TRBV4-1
TGCGCCAGCAGCCAGGGTCCGGCGGGAGGGCCCGAAGAGACCCAGTACTTC
CASSQGPAGGPEETQYF
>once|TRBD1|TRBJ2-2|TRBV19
TGTGCCAGTAGTAGCATTGCAGGGGGCATCGGGGAGCTGTTTTTT
CASSSIAGGIGELFF